Listed below are T cell receptor beta chains from one sample, sequenced in a study of cytomegalovirus exposure and HLA in healthy donors. The table came from immunoSEQ multiplex PCR; TCRdb's copy has only in-frame clones and leaves some out. The data show 150,000 to 200,000 clones, 86% seen once. The material sequenced was PBMCs. These receptor sequences come from a woman aged 25 to 45 in good health and CMV-seronegative. The CDR3 runs from the conserved cysteine through the conserved F or W. The D gene is left open where the match is weak. Size is stated for part of the rows, as once, few or many counts, or as a class when the clone is expanded.

abundance	d_gene	v_gene	j_gene	CDR3aa	CDR3nt
few	.	TRBV5-1	TRBJ2-7	CASSLEGWSEQYF	TGCGCCAGCAGCTTGGAGGGGTGGTCCGAGCAGTACTTC
.	.	TRBV5-1	TRBJ2-3	CASSLGTTTDTQYF	TGCGCCAGCAGCTTGGGTACTACCACAGATACGCAGTATTTT
.	TRBD1	TRBV5-4	TRBJ1-2	CASSGTGGSRYGYTF	TGTGCCAGCTCAGGGACAGGGGGTTCCCGCTATGGCTACACCTTC
.	.	TRBV25-1	TRBJ1-5	CASSEAGTNQPQHF	TGTGCCAGCAGTGAGGCCGGAACCAATCAGCCCCAGCATTTT
once	.	TRBV4-1	TRBJ2-1	CASSQGADNEQFF	TGCGCCAGCAGCCAAGGAGCCGACAATGAGCAGTTCTTC
.	TRBD2	TRBV6-5	TRBJ2-7	CASSYSSGGIYEQYF	TGTGCCAGCAGTTACTCTAGCGGGGGGATCTACGAGCAGTACTTC
.	.	TRBV4-1	TRBJ1-2	CASSQDSGSGGYTF	TGCGCCAGCAGCCAAGACTCAGGGAGCGGTGGCTACACCTTC
.	.	TRBV4-3	TRBJ1-2	CASSHLSGGSYGYTF	TGCGCCAGCAGCCATCTATCCGGCGGAAGCTATGGCTACACCTTC
.	.	TRBV27	TRBJ1-4	CASSFTDTADEKLFF	TGTGCCAGCAGTTTCACCGACACTGCCGATGAAAAACTGTTTTTT
.	.	TRBV27	TRBJ1-1	CASRKGVDSEAFF	TGTGCCAGCCGAAAGGGGGTCGACAGTGAAGCTTTCTTT
.	.	TRBV28	TRBJ2-7	CASNLDNPYEQYF	TGTGCCAGTAACCTAGACAACCCCTACGAGCAGTACTTC
few	.	TRBV11-1	TRBJ1-1	CASSFSGTEAFF	TGTGCCAGCAGCTTCTCAGGGACTGAAGCTTTCTTT
.	.	TRBV30	TRBJ2-2	CAWSADGTGELFF	TGTGCCTGGAGTGCAGACGGAACCGGGGAGCTGTTTTTT
once	TRBD1	TRBV5-4	TRBJ2-7	CASSFDWDRGNEQYF	TGTGCCAGCAGCTTCGATTGGGACAGGGGCAACGAGCAGTACTTC
.	TRBD2	TRBV28	TRBJ2-1	CASSFGGAAEQFF	TGTGCCAGCAGTTTCGGGGGGGCTGCTGAGCAGTTCTTC
.	.	TRBV7-2	TRBJ1-1	CASSSEPWNTEAFF	TGTGCCAGCAGCTCGGAGCCCTGGAACACTGAAGCTTTCTTT
.	TRBD1	TRBV7-9	TRBJ2-1	CASSLSGVPNRGNEQFF	TGTGCCAGCAGCTTATCCGGAGTCCCGAACAGGGGGAATGAGCAGTTCTTC
.	.	TRBV9	TRBJ2-7	CASSVGTASYEQYF	TGTGCCAGCAGCGTAGGCACAGCCTCCTACGAGCAGTACTTC
.	.	TRBV29-1	TRBJ2-3	CSVEDGATGEGDTQYF	TGCAGCGTTGAAGACGGTGCGACAGGGGAGGGGGATACGCAGTATTTT
.	TRBD2	TRBV7-9	TRBJ2-1	CASSPRTSGFEQFF	TGTGCCAGCAGCCCCAGGACTAGCGGGTTTGAGCAGTTCTTC
once	TRBD2	TRBV5-1	TRBJ2-3	CASSLTSGGAITDTQYF	TGCGCCAGCAGCTTGACTAGCGGGGGGGCCATAACAGATACGCAGTATTTT
.	.	TRBV19	TRBJ1-1	CASSLTVNTEAFF	TGTGCCAGTAGTCTAACCGTGAACACTGAAGCTTTCTTT
.	.	TRBV15	TRBJ2-4	CASRTDKNIQYF	TGTGCCTCAAGGACAGATAAAAACATTCAGTACTTC
.	TRBD2	TRBV9	TRBJ2-1	CASSAGGSTHNEQFF	TGTGCCAGCAGCGCGGGCGGGAGCACACACAATGAGCAGTTCTTC
.	TRBD1	TRBV5-5	TRBJ1-5	CASSLGLLGGASNQPQHF	TGTGCCAGCAGCTTGGGGTTGTTAGGGGGCGCGAGCAATCAGCCCCAGCATTTT
.	TRBD1	TRBV27	TRBJ1-5	CASSRTGAGQPQHF	TGTGCCAGCAGTCGGACAGGGGCCGGTCAGCCCCAGCATTTT
.	.	TRBV9	TRBJ1-2	CASSPDGQSPYGYTF	TGTGCCAGCAGCCCCGACGGACAGTCCCCCTATGGCTACACCTTC
once	.	TRBV5-1	TRBJ2-3	CASSLSELGTDTQYF	TGCGCCAGCAGCTTGTCTGAACTCGGGACAGATACGCAGTATTTT
.	.	TRBV6-5	TRBJ2-2	CASSYSSGRSGELFF	TGTGCCAGCAGTTACTCAAGTGGGCGCAGCGGGGAGCTGTTTTTT
.	.	TRBV4-2	TRBJ2-2	CASSQEGTGADTGELFF	TGTGCCAGCAGCCAAGAAGGGACGGGGGCCGATACCGGGGAGCTGTTTTTT
.	TRBD1	TRBV25-1	TRBJ1-3	CASSTRDRGKGPGNTIYF	TGTGCCAGCAGTACCCGGGACAGGGGGAAGGGGCCTGGAAACACCATATATTTT
.	TRBD2	TRBV7-2	TRBJ2-1	CASSLLAASYNEQFF	TGTGCCAGCAGCCTCCTAGCGGCATCCTACAATGAGCAGTTCTTC
.	.	TRBV7-9	TRBJ2-1	CASSPSNEQFF	TGTGCCAGCAGCCCGAGTAATGAGCAGTTCTTC
.	TRBD2	TRBV5-1	TRBJ2-5	CASSLVGPSGQETQYF	TGCGCCAGCAGCTTGGTCGGGCCTAGCGGGCAAGAGACCCAGTACTTC
.	.	TRBV6-5	TRBJ2-7	CASSYERAYEQYF	TGTGCCAGCAGTTACGAACGGGCCTACGAGCAGTACTTC
.	.	TRBV6-5	TRBJ1-5	CASSLQGNQPQHF	TGTGCCAGCAGTCTACAGGGAAATCAGCCCCAGCATTTT
.	.	TRBV5-5	TRBJ1-5	CASSQGFSNQPQHF	TGTGCCAGCAGCCAGGGGTTTAGCAATCAGCCCCAGCATTTT
.	TRBD2	TRBV15	TRBJ2-5	CATSRDQRLAGGEKTQYF	TGTGCCACCAGCAGAGATCAAAGACTAGCGGGGGGTGAGAAGACCCAGTACTTC
.	.	TRBV5-1	TRBJ1-1	CASSLQGHTEAFF	TGCGCCAGCAGCTTGCAAGGTCACACTGAAGCTTTCTTT
.	.	TRBV19	TRBJ2-2	CASSISGRGELFF	TGTGCCAGTAGTATATCCGGTCGTGGGGAGCTGTTTTTT
.	.	TRBV19	TRBJ2-5	CASSIVARGFKTQYF	TGTGCCAGTAGTATAGTGGCGCGAGGGTTTAAGACCCAGTACTTC
.	.	TRBV30	TRBJ2-7	CAWSAGGASYEQYF	TGTGCCTGGAGTGCGGGGGGCGCTTCCTACGAGCAGTACTTC
.	TRBD2	TRBV7-8	TRBJ2-5	CASSLATSGSETQYF	TGTGCCAGCAGCTTAGCGACTAGCGGGTCGGAGACCCAGTACTTC
.	TRBD1	TRBV27	TRBJ2-3	CASSQRSGQRTDTQYF	TGTGCCAGCAGTCAACGTTCGGGACAGCGCACAGATACGCAGTATTTT
once	.	TRBV27	TRBJ1-1	CASSYWENTEAFF	TGTGCCAGCAGTTATTGGGAGAACACTGAAGCTTTCTTT
.	TRBD1	TRBV4-3	TRBJ1-3	CASSQSRDSSGNTIYF	TGCGCCAGCAGCCAGTCCCGGGACAGCTCTGGAAACACCATATATTTT
.	TRBD2	TRBV4-3	TRBJ2-7	CASSPGLAESYEQYF	TGCGCCAGCAGCCCCGGACTAGCGGAGAGCTACGAGCAGTACTTC
.	.	TRBV13	TRBJ1-1	CASSRQANTEAFF	TGTGCCAGCAGCAGACAGGCGAACACTGAAGCTTTCTTT
.	TRBD1	TRBV7-6	TRBJ1-1	CASSHPGQGPYTEAFF	TGTGCCAGCAGCCACCCGGGACAGGGGCCATACACTGAAGCTTTCTTT